This T cell receptor beta chain is drawn from a study of shared clonotypes between healthy human individuals. Points from the study as a whole: Depth was large, yet rarefaction showed that sorted-subset sequencing was incomplete.

Donation came from healthy HIV-negative adults that had no recent acute infections or vaccinations. V lost 1 base to trimming and J lost 2 bases; unmatched junction nucleotides: 2. Germline V gene data show CDR1 as SGHTA and CDR2 as FQGNSA. The CDR3 extends over 14 amino acids. As for this clone: The antigen is unknown. The same CDR3 also results from other DNA sequences found in this sample.

Sequencing used immunoSEQ multiplex PCR; TCRdb keeps in-frame clones, though not all of them. The data show about 2.3 million clones, approximately 93% seen once. This receptor was taken from a man between 18 and 35 years old in good health. Some clones in this sample may be carry-over from other donors' samples. The chain recombines TRBV7-2 with TRBJ2-7, with 7 positions matching TRBD2. The specimen sequenced was naive CD4+ T cells from PBMCs. The subset was: CD45RA+ positively selected. The CDR3 sequence: CASSLDRGAYEQYF. The CDR3 DNA sequence: TGTGCCAGCAGCTTAGATCGGGGGGCCTACGAGCAGTACTTC.